The source of this TCR beta chain is a study of blood T cell repertoires in COVID-19. Overall study context: There were acute and convalescent COVID-19 samples, and they came from the United States, Italy and Spain. Sources were T cells, B-cell-depleted T cells, or PBMCs; the material itself was cDNA or gDNA.

Study processing details: It was from reference gene primer amplification that nucleated cell counts were estimated. Profiling relied on immunoSEQ multiplex PCR, and the TCRdb table lists in-frame clones only, not all of them. The V and J calls and clone size come from that table; D and trimming were worked out from the DNA. This repertoire shows fewer than 80,000 clones, 75% to 90% found once; its top ten account for under 6.5%. V was cut by 1 base and J by 1 base, with 6 bases left in between. The length of the CDR3 is 14 residues. Germline CDR1 SGHKS, CDR2 YYEKEE (reference sequence). Enrolment of Seattle patients took place during active infection, and they were followed longitudinally.

This receptor was taken from a man aged 80 or over with COVID-19, enrolled during active disease. This chain connects TRBV5-5 to TRBJ1-3, with D maybe TRBD1 (5 bases). Sequences were obtained from peripheral blood. This CDR3 is CASSLPGSGNTIYF. CDR3 coding DNA: TGTGCCAGCAGCTTGCCAGGGTCTGGAAACACCATATATTTT.